The 26 T cell receptor delta chains below come from one sample, sequenced in a study of γδ T cells in repeated Plasmodium falciparum infection. TCRdb re-called the multiplex PCR reads using CATT. The sample has around 82,000 delta-chain clones, over 1.3% seen once. Bulk repertoires came from Vgamma9/Vdelta2+ or Vdelta2-negative gammadelta T cells flow-sorted from PBMC. Specimen: gamma-delta T cells from blood. The receptors derive from a pool of human donors (malaria-infected and uninfected, not separated).

This clone was seen a few times. The protein given by TCRdb reflects a much larger clone and differs at residue 11 from this DNA's translation, likely from a read error; the protein shown is the DNA's translation. CDR3 protein: CALGEVSVVPHWVLNTDKLIF. In DNA form, the CDR3 reads TGTGCTCTTGGGGAAGTTAGTGTCGTACCGCACTGGGTCCTCAACACCGATAAACTCATCTTT. This chain uses TRDV1 with TRDJ1; tentatively, D is TRDD3 (6 bases). The J gene, not given by TCRdb, was assigned here from a germline match of the nucleotide sequence. CDR1 is TSWWSYY and CDR2 is QGS in the germline V gene. CDR3 size: 21 residues. The V gene lost 2 bases and the J gene lost 0 bases, with 28 bases spanning the gap.

Comment on this clone: The protein TCRdb lists belongs to a much larger clone and differs from this DNA's translation at residue 5, which points to a read error; the protein shown is made from the DNA. For the CDR3, the DNA is TGTGCCTGTGACGAAGTACTGGGGGATTCAAAATCCTGGGACACCCGACAGATGTTTTTC. It encodes CACDEVLGDSKSWDTRQMFF. The chain joins TRDV2 to TRDJ3; 10 bases agree with TRDD3. TCRdb gives no J gene; it was assigned here by matching the DNA to germline. The CDR3 is 20 residues long. Looked up from germline, CDR1 is GEAIGNYY and CDR2 is EKD. J gave up 1 base and V 3 bases, and 11 bases lay outside the gene matches.

This clone was counted many times. This DNA translates differently at residue 4 from the TCRdb protein, which is that of a much larger clone; a read error is likely, and the protein shown is the DNA's own translation. V and J are TRDV2 and TRDJ1; D ambiguous. TCRdb supplies no J gene; here it was assigned by aligning the nucleotide sequence to germline. Trimming removed 5 bases from V and 0 bases from J, with 24 bases in between. Germline V gives CDR1 GEAIGNYY, CDR2 EKD. This CDR3 is built from 18 residues. CDR3: CACGSIAGSMGNTDKLIF. The CDR3 bases are TGTGCCTGTGGCTCGATAGCCGGCTCAATGGGAAACACCGATAAACTCATCTTT.

The table lists this clone with a few counts. The protein TCRdb gives is from a much larger clone and does not agree with this DNA's translation at residue 10, likely a read error; the protein shown here comes from the DNA. The V call is TRDV2, the J call TRDJ3; 10 nucleotides agree with TRDD3. No J gene was available from TCRdb, and it was assigned here by a germline match of the DNA. After removal of 3 bases from V and 2 bases from J, the junction contained 21 bases not matched to a gene. Looked up from germline, CDR1 is GEAIGNYY and CDR2 is EKD. This CDR3 spans 23 amino acids. This CDR3 reads CACDAGLEVPGDTPAWDTRQMFF. The DNA of the CDR3 is TGTGCCTGTGACGCGGGGTTAGAGGTACCGGGGGATACGCCGGCCTGGGACACCCGACAGATGTTTTTC.

This clone appeared many times. The chain couples TRDV2 to TRDJ3, with 12 bases fitting TRDD3. J was trimmed by 0 bases and V by 0 bases; bases with no gene match: 14. Looked up from germline, CDR1 is GEAIGNYY and CDR2 is EKD. The CDR3 runs 23 residues. The CDR3 sequence is CACDTALGDTRLTPSWDTRQMFF. For the CDR3, the DNA is TGTGCCTGTGACACCGCGCTGGGGGATACGCGACTTACCCCCTCCTGGGACACCCGACAGATGTTTTTC.

This clone was seen repeatedly, ten times or more. The chain combines TRDV1 with TRDJ1; 13 positions agree with TRDD3. The germline gives CDR1 TSWWSYY, CDR2 QGS. V trimming: 5 bases; J trimming: 0 bases; junction bases outside the gene matches: 21. This CDR3 has 22 residues. CDR3 amino acids: CALGKTPFPTGGYAIDTDKLIF. For the CDR3, the DNA is TGTGCTCTTGGGAAAACCCCCTTTCCTACTGGGGGATACGCCATTGACACCGATAAACTCATCTTT.

There are a few counts of this clone. A read error likely explains why the TCRdb protein, taken from a much larger clone, differs from this DNA's translation at residue 12; the protein shown is translated from the DNA. The J gene is TRDJ1, the V gene TRDV1; TRDD3 matches 8 bases. The CDR3 sequence is 16 residues long. With 2 bases clipped from V and 6 bases from J, the junction kept 11 bases outside the gene matches. CDR1 TSWWSYY and CDR2 QGS come from the germline V gene. The CDR3 bases are TGTGCTCTTGGGGAAGATCTTTTTCTGGGGGAACATAAACTCATCTTT. Its translation is CALGEDLFLGEHKLIF.

This clone appeared a few times. The amino acid sequence in TCRdb belongs to a much larger clone and departs from this DNA's translation at residue 8, likely a sequencing read error; the sequence shown is translated from the DNA. The V call is TRDV3, the J call TRDJ1, with D unclear. The CDR3 is 16 amino acids. Trimming cost V 4 bases and J 0 bases, with 21 bases left between them. Germline loops: CDR1 TVYSNPD, CDR2 GDNSRS (reference sequence). The CDR3 spells CASMAKMCPYTDKLIF. CDR3 nucleotides: TGTGCCTCAATGGCAAAAATGTGCCCTTACACCGATAAACTCATCTTT.

Regarding this clone: This likely stems from a read error, as it lies one base from a far larger clone. Other DNA sequences in the sample encode the same CDR3. The chain is built from TRDV1 and TRDJ1, with 10 bases matching TRDD3. There are 19 residues in the CDR3. The junction had 12 bases not matched to a gene; V was cut back by 0 bases and J by 2 bases. Germline V gene data show CDR1 as TSWWSYY and CDR2 as QGS. For the CDR3, the DNA is TGTGCTCTTGGGGAACTAGTATCCGTTGTACTGGGGGATACCGATAAACTCATCTTT. Protein product: CALGELVSVVLGDTDKLIF.

On this clone: It differs at one base from a far larger clone, so likely a read error. The same CDR3 also results from other DNA sequences found in this sample. The rearrangement uses TRDV3 and TRDJ1, with 12 nucleotides matching TRDD3. Matching the DNA to germline supplied the J gene, which TCRdb does not give. CDR3 length equals 15 residues. CDR1 TVYSNPD and CDR2 GDNSRS come from the germline V gene (reference sequence). V lost 1 base, J lost 8 bases, and 11 bases stayed unmatched. The CDR3 spells CAFICRLGDTEKLIF. Written as DNA, the CDR3 is TGTGCCTTTATTTGTCGGCTGGGGGATACGGAGAAACTCATCTTT.

CDR3 region: CALGELGSFPPYTDKLIF. The CDR3 DNA is TGTGCTCTTGGGGAACTGGGTAGCTTCCCTCCCTACACCGATAAACTCATCTTT. The chain carries TRDV1 and TRDJ1; tentative D call: TRDD2 (5 bases). In the absence of a J gene in TCRdb, the DNA was matched to germline to assign it here. Germline loops: CDR1 TSWWSYY, CDR2 QGS. With 0 bases removed from V and 0 bases from J, the gap between germline ends came to 17 bases. The CDR3 is 18 amino acids.

This clone has just a few counts. Just one base apart from a much larger clone, this may be a read error. Different DNA sequences within this sample yield the same CDR3. The rearrangement uses TRDV1 and TRDJ2, with TRDD3 matching over 8 bases. The CDR3 covers 21 residues. Germline-derived CDR1 and CDR2 are TSWWSYY and QGS. CDR3 bases: TGTGCTCTTGGGGAAAAACCTCCTTCTAACTGGGGGTCTTCTTTGACAGCACAGCTCTTCTTT. It is translated as CALGEKPPSNWGSSLTAQLFF.

In this sample, this clone turned up many times. Other DNA sequences from this sample encode an identical CDR3 as well. The chain combines TRDV1 with TRDJ1; D not certain. CDR1 is TSWWSYY and CDR2 is QGS in the germline V gene. Trimming pared 2 bases from V and 0 bases from J, leaving 10 bases between. This CDR3 spans 15 amino acids. CDR3 region: CALGESSHNTDKLIF. DNA of the CDR3: TGTGCTCTTGGGGAATCCTCACACAACACCGATAAACTCATCTTT.

The sample holds many counts of this clone. A far larger clone is one base from this, pointing to a likely read error. Distinct nucleotide sequences in the sample also encode this CDR3. The CDR3 DNA reads TGTGCCTGTGACACCGGTTTTGGGGGGCCGTACACCGATAAACTCATCTTT. Its protein product is CACDTGFGGPYTDKLIF. The chain has TRDV2 and TRDJ1; weak D call: TRDD3 (6 bases). In the absence of a J gene in TCRdb, the DNA was matched to germline to assign it here. The CDR3 length is 17 residues. V lost 0 bases and J 0 bases, leaving 16 bases between the germline ends. The germline V gene has CDR1 GEAIGNYY and CDR2 EKD.

This clone showed up just a few times. TCRdb attributes to this sequence the protein of a much larger clone, which differs from the DNA translation at residue 10; a read error is likely, and the protein displayed is translated from the DNA. The V gene is TRDV1, the J gene TRDJ1; D perhaps matches TRDD2 (5 bases). Germline CDR1 reads TSWWSYY; CDR2 reads QGS. The CDR3 extends over 13 amino acids. Here the CDR3 reads CALGSPFSDELIF. The CDR3 region has the DNA TGTGCTCTTGGGTCCCCCTTCTCCGATGAACTCATCTTT.

This clone has ten or more counts. The rearrangement uses TRDV1 and TRDJ1, with a tentative D call TRDD3 (6 bases). TCRdb records no J gene; here it was assigned by comparing the DNA to germline. CDR1 and CDR2 (germline): TSWWSYY, QGS. CDR3 length: 18 residues. V was shortened by 6 bases and J by 0 bases, with 23 bases between the two germline ends. The CDR3 DNA follows: TGTGCTCTTGGACAGGGGGACCCCGCCCGGGAGTACACCGATAAACTCATCTTT. It codes for CALGQGDPAREYTDKLIF.

This clone was found a few times. The protein given by TCRdb reflects a much larger clone and differs at residue 4 from this DNA's translation, likely from a read error; the protein shown is the DNA's translation. The chain combines TRDV1 with TRDJ2; TRDD2 might be the D (5 bases). TCRdb carries no J gene annotation; the J gene was assigned here by matching the DNA with germline. Germline-derived CDR1 and CDR2 are TSWWSYY and QGS. The CDR3 covers 25 residues. The CDR3 is CALREPYPSPIPTSPAPHLTAQLFF. CDR3 sequence (DNA): TGTGCTCTTAGGGAACCCTACCCATCTCCAATTCCGACATCTCCGGCCCCCCATTTGACAGCACAACTCTTCTTT.

This clone showed up just a few times. TCRdb records a much larger clone's protein for this DNA, with a difference at residue 19 that likely arises from a read error; the protein given is the translation of the DNA. The CDR3 sequence is CALGELLGAPMGDTLTAQPFF. For the CDR3, the DNA is TGTGCTCTTGGGGAACTCCTAGGAGCCCCCATGGGGGATACTTTGACAGCACAACCCTTCTTT. No J gene was called, and the V gene is TRDV1; TRDD3 is the table's D call and was not checked against the DNA. The CDR3 loop spans 21 amino acids. Germline V gene sequence: CDR1 TSWWSYY, CDR2 QGS.

Notes on this clone: The TCRdb protein, from a much larger clone, departs from this DNA's translation at residue 10, likely by read error; the protein shown derives from the DNA. The chain is built from TRDV1 and TRDJ1, with TRDD3 matching 8 bases. This CDR3 is 17 amino acids long. Trimming removed 2 bases from V and 6 bases from J; junction bases left unmatched: 14. Per the germline V gene, CDR1 is TSWWSYY and CDR2 is QGS. CDR3 sequence: CALGEEFPLAGGHKLIF. CDR3 coding DNA: TGTGCTCTTGGGGAAGAGTTCCCCCTTGCTGGGGGACATAAACTCATCTTT.

As to this clone: A far larger clone is off by one base, so a read error is likely. Other DNA sequences of this sample code for an identical CDR3. The gene calls are TRDV1 and TRDJ1; TRDD3 matches at 9 bases. Germline-derived CDR1 and CDR2 are TSWWSYY and QGS. The length of the CDR3 is 23 residues. The DNA for the CDR3 is TGTGCTCTTGGAGAACTAATATCCCTACCTTATAACTGGGGGAAAAGGGGTGTTGATAAACTCATCTTT. Amino acid sequence: CALGELISLPYNWGKRGVDKLIF.

This clone was recorded many times. For this DNA, TCRdb reports the protein of a much larger clone, which diverges at residue 12, most likely from a read error; the protein presented here is translated directly from the DNA. The chain employs TRAV38-2/DV8 and TRDJ1; D possibly corresponds to TRDD2 (5 bases). In the absence of a J gene in TCRdb, the DNA was matched to germline to assign it here. V was shortened by 3 bases and J by 3 bases, with 21 bases between the two germline ends. The CDR3 length is 17 residues. Germline V gene sequence: CDR1 TSESDYY, CDR2 QEAYKQQN. The CDR3: CAYRTHPTAPYADKLIF. CDR3 nucleotides: TGTGCTTATAGGACCCACCCTACGGCCCCCTACGCCGATAAACTCATCTTT.

This clone was picked up a small number of times. It is likely a read error: a sequence one base away is far more abundant. The sample contains more than one DNA sequence encoding this CDR3. J is TRDJ1 and V is TRDV1, with D possibly being TRDD3 (7 bases). No J segment appears in TCRdb, so it was assigned here by matching the sequence to germline. The germline V gene encodes CDR1 TSWWSYY and CDR2 QGS. The germline V and J ends were trimmed by 2 bases and 10 bases, with 20 bases remaining between them. CDR3 size: 15 residues. For the CDR3, the DNA is TGTGCTCTTGGGGAAGGTCTACACTGGGGAAATACACTCATCTTT. Its translation: CALGEGLHWGNTLIF.

This clone has more than one count but fewer than ten. A read error likely explains why the TCRdb protein, taken from a much larger clone, differs from this DNA's translation at residue 14; the protein shown is translated from the DNA. V and J are TRDV1 and TRDJ1; the match to TRDD2 covers 9 bases. Here the J gene came from matching the DNA to germline, since TCRdb omits it. The CDR3 length is 22 residues. V was pared by 3 bases and J by 10 bases, with 33 bases of the junction left unmatched. Germline V gene data show CDR1 as TSWWSYY and CDR2 as QGS. CDR3 protein: CALGDPCHLPTPWRILGESLIF. CDR3 nucleotide sequence: TGTGCTCTTGGGGACCCCTGCCACCTTCCTACCCCATGGAGGATATTAGGGGAGTCACTCATCTTT.

This clone has just a few counts. TCRdb's entry gives the protein of a much larger clone, which mismatches this DNA's translation at residue 18, likely from a read error; the protein reported here is translated from the DNA. This chain uses TRDV2 with TRDJ1; 12 bases line up with TRDD3. The J gene comes from matching the DNA to germline here; TCRdb lacks it. In germline, CDR1 is GEAIGNYY, CDR2 EKD. The CDR3 is made up of 21 amino acids. For the CDR3, the DNA is TGTGCCTGTGACACCTTTCTACCTACTGGGGGATACTCCCCAAACACCGATGAACTCATCTTT. As protein: CACDTFLPTGGYSPNTDELIF.

This clone was counted a few times. A far bigger clonotype differs at one base, so this is likely a read error. Other DNA sequences in this specimen translate into the identical CDR3. The J gene was not called, though the V gene is TRDV1; whether TRDD3, the table's D call, matches the DNA was not checked. Germline CDR1 TSWWSYY, CDR2 QGS. This CDR3 has 21 residues. For the CDR3, the DNA is TGTGCTCTTGGGGAACTACTCCTACGTGGCTCTGGGGGCCTCTCCCCCCATAAGCTCATCTTT. Its translation: CALGELLLRGSGGLSPHKLIF.

Many counts were recorded for this clone. The V call is TRDV1, the J call TRDJ2; D unresolved. The ends were cut back, 0 bases at V and 3 bases at J, with 8 bases in the middle. The CDR3 totals 15 residues. Germline V gene data show CDR1 as TSWWSYY and CDR2 as QGS. In DNA, the CDR3 is TGTGCTCTTGGGGAACTTGGAATACTGACAGCACAACTCTTCTTT. This sequence encodes CALGELGILTAQLFF.